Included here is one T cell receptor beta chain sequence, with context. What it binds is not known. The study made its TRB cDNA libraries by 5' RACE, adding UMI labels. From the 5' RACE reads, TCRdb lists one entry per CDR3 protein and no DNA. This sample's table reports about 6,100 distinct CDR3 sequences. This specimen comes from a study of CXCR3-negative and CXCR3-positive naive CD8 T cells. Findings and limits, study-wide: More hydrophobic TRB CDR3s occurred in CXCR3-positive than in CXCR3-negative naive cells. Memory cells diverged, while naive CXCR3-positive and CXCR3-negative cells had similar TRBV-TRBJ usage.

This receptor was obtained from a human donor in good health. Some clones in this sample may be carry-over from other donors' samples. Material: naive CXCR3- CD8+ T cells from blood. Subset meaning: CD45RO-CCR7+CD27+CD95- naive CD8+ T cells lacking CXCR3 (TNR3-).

The CDR3 sequence is CASSDEQGNGYEQYF. The chain combines TRBV25-1 with TRBJ2-7; there is no DNA to check the TCRdb D call of TRBD1. In germline, CDR1 is MGHDK, CDR2 SYGVNS. The CDR3 length is 15 residues.